The next 31 T cell receptor beta chains were all read from a single sample in a study of blood T cell repertoires in COVID-19 (dated by TCRdb to about 2020). The receptor library was made with the immunoSEQ multiplex PCR assay. TCRdb stores this immuneACCESS table with in-frame sequences only. Part of the clones is absent; in the studies checked, under half of the shortfall reflects unresolved V genes, and no reason is known for the rest. The sample has roughly 43,000 clones on record, over 80% of them singletons. 15% to 20% of the sample is taken by the ten largest. The sample comprised peripheral blood. These receptors all stem from a human donor in a cohort sampled during active COVID-19.

This chain joins TRBV2 and TRBJ2-1; tentative D call: TRBD2 (5 bases). The germline V gene has CDR1 SNHLY and CDR2 FYNNEI. The CDR3 loop spans 13 amino acids. Trimming shortened V by 4 bases and J by 7 bases, and 11 bases separated the two germline ends. The DNA for the CDR3 is TGTGCCAGCAGTGGACTATCCGATAATGAGCAGTTCTTC. It codes for CASSGLSDNEQFF.

This rearrangement joins TRBV28 to TRBJ2-5; D might be TRBD2 (5 bases). CDR1 and CDR2 from the germline V gene are MDHEN and SYDVKM. The CDR3 sequence is 14 residues long. The V end was cut by 5 bases, the J end by 5 bases, with 15 bases between. DNA of the CDR3: TGTGCCAGCAGTCCTGGGCGGGTTAGGGAGACCCAGTACTTC. This encodes CASSPGRVRETQYF. Together with reference TRBV28 and TRBJ2-5, the CDR3 gives the full variable domain: DVKVTQSSRYLVKRTGEKVFLECVQDMDHENMFWYRQDPGLGLRLIYFSYDVKMKEKGDIPEGYSVSREKKERFSLILESASTNQTSMYLCASSPGRVRETQYFGPGTRLLVL.

The chain uses TRBV4-2 and TRBJ2-3; 8 nucleotides agree with TRBD1. Trimming removed 1 base from V and 2 bases from J; junction bases left unmatched: 5. Per germline, CDR1 LGHNA and CDR2 YNFKEQ. This CDR3 region has 16 residues. In nucleotides, the CDR3 is TGTGCCAGCAGCCAAGTCACAGGGGGAGCCACAGATACGCAGTATTTT. Translation gives CASSQVTGGATDTQYF.

This clone came up once. The CDR3 spells CASSFAGPRPSTF. CDR3 in DNA: TGTGCCAGCAGTTTTGCGGGGCCACGGCCCTCCACCTTC. The chain combines TRBV27 with TRBJ1-2, with TRBD1 as a possible D gene (5 bases). Germline V gene lookup returns CDR1 MNHEY and CDR2 SMNVEV (reference sequence). The CDR3 loop spans 13 amino acids. The V and J ends lost 3 bases and 13 bases respectively, with 18 bases between them.

This clone appeared once. V and J are TRBV9 and TRBJ2-7; 9 bases agree with TRBD1. CDR3 length: 15 amino acids. The germline CDR1 and CDR2 sequences are SGDLS and YYNGEE. Trimming removed 3 bases from V and 0 bases from J; junction bases left unmatched: 4. The CDR3 reads CASSEGQGGSYEQYF. In DNA, the CDR3 is TGTGCCAGCAGCGAGGGACAGGGTGGCTCCTACGAGCAGTACTTC.

J is TRBJ1-6 and V is TRBV3-1 (or the pseudogene TRBV3-2); TRBD1 might be the D (5 bases). The CDR3 is made up of 13 amino acids. Germline loops: CDR1 LGHDT, CDR2 YNNKEL (reference sequence). Trimming cost V 4 bases and J 9 bases, with 10 bases left between them. The CDR3 DNA follows: TGTGCCAGCAGCCGGGGGGGGGTTTCACCCCTCCACTTT. Translated: CASSRGGVSPLHF.

The CDR3 reads CASSQDSNEKLFF. The CDR3 nucleotides read TGTGCCAGCAGTCAGGACAGTAATGAAAAACTGTTTTTT. The chain is built from TRBV12-3 or TRBV12-4 and TRBJ1-4; D may be TRBD1 (6 bases). The CDR3 has 13 residues. The V gene lost 5 bases and the J gene lost 4 bases, with 8 bases spanning the gap.

This clone has a single count. The chain links TRBV28 to TRBJ2-7, with TRBD1 matching 8 bases. Germline values: CDR1 MDHEN, CDR2 SYDVKM. V lost 3 bases to trimming and J lost 6 bases; unmatched junction nucleotides: 1. The CDR3 has 12 residues. The CDR3 region is CASSFRGPEQYF. In nucleotides, the CDR3 is TGTGCCAGCAGTTTCAGGGGGCCCGAGCAGTACTTC.

The J gene is TRBJ1-4, the V gene TRBV13, with D maybe TRBD1 (5 bases). The CDR3 length is 16 residues. Germline lookup yields CDR1 PRHDT and CDR2 FYEKMQ (reference sequence). V was cut by 5 bases and J by 7 bases, with 20 bases left in between. CDR3 loop: CASSLRGGAGGEKLFF. CDR3 sequence (DNA): TGTGCCAGCAGCCTCCGAGGCGGGGCCGGTGGTGAAAAACTGTTTTTT.

The gene calls are TRBV27 and TRBJ2-3, with 9 bases matching TRBD2. CDR1 and CDR2 (germline): MNHEY, SMNVEV (reference sequence). J was trimmed by 3 bases and V by 5 bases; bases with no gene match: 6. The CDR3 has 15 amino acids. CDR3: CASSPWTSETDTQYF. The CDR3 DNA sequence: TGTGCCAGCAGTCCCTGGACTAGCGAGACAGATACGCAGTATTTT.

The gene calls are TRBV30 and TRBJ1-4, with 8 bases lining up with TRBD1. After removal of 3 bases from V and 12 bases from J, the junction contained 15 bases not matched to a gene. Per germline, CDR1 GTSNPN and CDR2 SVGIG (reference sequence). This CDR3 has 15 residues. CDR3 bases: TGTGCCTGGAGGCCCCGATGGGCAGGGGGCTTAGAACTGTTTTTT. Its protein product is CAWRPRWAGGLELFF.

This rearrangement joins TRBV5-5 to TRBJ2-6; D may be TRBD1 (6 bases). There are 17 residues in the CDR3. Germline assignment: CDR1 SGHKS and CDR2 YYEKEE (reference sequence). V lost 4 bases to trimming and J lost 0 bases, with 14 bases between them. This CDR3 is CASSASGTPSGANVLTF. DNA for the CDR3: TGTGCCAGCAGCGCATCCGGGACACCCTCTGGGGCCAACGTCCTGACTTTC.

V and J are TRBV18 and TRBJ2-7, with TRBD1 as a possible D gene (5 bases). The germline gives CDR1 KGHSH, CDR2 LQKENI. CDR3 length: 14 amino acids. V lost 2 bases and J 2 bases, leaving 10 bases between the germline ends. The CDR3 nucleotides are TGTGCCAGCTCACCATCCAGGGCCCCCTACGAGCAGTACTTC. This codes for CASSPSRAPYEQYF. Looking up the rest from reference TRBV18 and TRBJ2-7 gives the full variable domain: NAGVMQNPRHLVRRRGQEARLRCSPMKGHSHVYWYRQLPEEGLKFMVYLQKENIIDESGMPKERFSAEFPKEGPSILRIQQVVRGDSAAYFCASSPSRAPYEQYFGPGTRLTVT.

The chain has TRBV5-1 and TRBJ2-3; TRBD2 agrees at 12 bases. This CDR3 has 17 amino acids. Trimming cost V 1 base and J 1 base; bases outside gene matches: 4. Germline values: CDR1 SGHRS, CDR2 YFSETQ. In DNA, the CDR3 is TGCGCCAGCAGCTTGCTAGCGGGGGGGCCCGGCACAGATACGCAGTATTTT. Its protein product is CASSLLAGGPGTDTQYF.

The rearrangement joins TRBV7-9 to TRBJ1-4; the match to TRBD1 covers 10 bases. Trimming took 5 bases from V and 3 from J; bases not matched to a gene: 12. Looked up from germline, CDR1 is SEHNR and CDR2 is FQNEAQ (reference sequence). The CDR3 length is 18 residues. The CDR3 DNA reads TGTGCCAGCAGCGGTGGACAGGGGGGCTTTCTGGCTAATGAAAAACTGTTTTTT. Translating it yields CASSGGQGGFLANEKLFF.

The table lists this clone with a count of one. V usage is TRBV7-8 and J usage is TRBJ1-5, with unresolved D. Germline V lookup: CDR1 SGHVS, CDR2 FQNEAQ. The CDR3 runs to 12 residues. The V end lost 5 bases, the J end lost 4 bases, and 6 bases lay between the germline ends. This CDR3 reads CASSLSNQPQHF. For the CDR3, the DNA is TGTGCCAGCAGCCTCAGTAATCAGCCCCAGCATTTT.

J is TRBJ2-7 and V is TRBV4-1; the match to TRBD1 covers 9 bases. The CDR3 sequence is 15 residues long. Germline trimming cut 2 bases from V and 0 bases from J; bases unmatched to any gene: 2. The germline V gene encodes CDR1 MGHRA and CDR2 YSYEKL. For the CDR3, the DNA is TGCGCCAGCAGCCAACGACAGGGGGTCTCCTACGAGCAGTACTTC. It specifies CASSQRQGVSYEQYF.

This chain uses TRBV6-5 with TRBJ2-5; 8 bases agree with TRBD1. V was pared by 4 bases and J by 3 bases, with 4 bases of the junction left unmatched. The CDR3 is 14 amino acids. Germline V gives CDR1 MNHEY, CDR2 SVGAGI. The CDR3 loop is CASSLTGVEETQYF. For the CDR3, the DNA is TGTGCCAGCAGTTTGACAGGGGTCGAAGAGACCCAGTACTTC.

CDR3 bases: TGTGCCATCAGCCTTTCCGACCAGGATGAAGCTTTCTTT. This gives the protein CAISLSDQDEAFF. This chain uses TRBV10-3 with TRBJ1-1, with D hard to call. CDR1 ENHRY and CDR2 SYGVKD come from the germline V gene. Between the trimmed V and J ends, which lost 6 bases and 7 bases, there was a span of 15 bases. The CDR3 is 13 residues long.

This clone appeared a single time. The rearrangement joins TRBV4-1 to TRBJ2-3; D perhaps matches TRBD2 (6 bases). V gave up 0 bases and J gave up 2 bases, with 12 bases separating them. The CDR3 spans 16 residues. The germline gives CDR1 MGHRA, CDR2 YSYEKL. The CDR3 is CASSQDVSGDTDTQYF. As DNA, the CDR3 is TGCGCCAGCAGCCAAGATGTTAGCGGAGACACAGATACGCAGTATTTT.

V is TRBV29-1 and J is TRBJ1-1; TRBD1 is a possible D gene (5 bases). The germline V and J ends were trimmed by 4 bases and 1 base, with 13 bases remaining between them. Germline assignment: CDR1 SQVTM and CDR2 ANQGSEA. The CDR3 is made up of 14 amino acids. In nucleotides, the CDR3 is TGCAGCGTTGTATTGGGGGGAAGGAACACTGAAGCTTTCTTT. Translating it yields CSVVLGGRNTEAFF. The full variable domain, its missing parts supplied by reference TRBV29-1 and TRBJ1-1, is SAVISQKPSRDICQRGTSLTIQCQVDSQVTMMFWYRQQPGQSLTLIATANQGSEATYESGFVIDKFPISRPNLTFSTLTVSNMSPEDSSIYLCSVVLGGRNTEAFFGQGTRLTVV.

The chain combines TRBV6-6 with TRBJ1-2; the match to TRBD1 covers 11 bases. CDR1 and CDR2 (germline): MNHNY, SVGAGI (reference sequence). After removal of 2 bases from V and 4 bases from J, the junction contained 6 bases not matched to a gene. CDR3 length equals 16 residues. CDR3: CASSYLMGQGGYGYTF. CDR3 bases: TGTGCCAGCAGTTACCTGATGGGACAGGGGGGCTATGGCTACACCTTC.

V and J are TRBV28 and TRBJ2-6; tentative D call: TRBD1 (6 bases). The CDR3 extends over 17 amino acids. Trimming stripped 3 bases from V and 0 bases from J, with 12 bases between. Germline V gene sequence: CDR1 MDHEN, CDR2 SYDVKM. The CDR3 loop is CASSFYGQLSGANVLTF. Written as DNA, the CDR3 is TGTGCCAGCAGTTTTTACGGACAGCTCTCTGGGGCCAACGTCCTGACTTTC.

V usage is TRBV5-1 and J usage is TRBJ1-1; 10 bases fit TRBD1. The length of the CDR3 is 16 residues. From germline, CDR1 is SGHRS and CDR2 YFSETQ. V lost 4 bases, J lost 3 bases, and 9 bases stayed unmatched. CDR3 sequence reads: CASSSRDRGGDTEAFF. In DNA form, the CDR3 reads TGCGCCAGCAGCAGCCGGGACAGGGGAGGGGACACTGAAGCTTTCTTT.

This clone was found once. The chain recombines TRBV25-1 with TRBJ2-3; 10 nucleotides line up with TRBD2. Germline V lookup: CDR1 MGHDK, CDR2 SYGVNS. CDR3 length equals 15 residues. V lost 4 bases and J lost 4; bases outside the gene matches: 5. The chain's CDR3 is CASSALAGVPDTQYF. The CDR3, as DNA: TGTGCCAGCAGTGCCCTAGCGGGAGTTCCAGATACGCAGTATTTT.

This clone was counted a single time. This rearrangement joins TRBV7-9 to TRBJ2-6; 7 bases fit TRBD2. Per germline, CDR1 SEHNR and CDR2 FQNEAQ (reference sequence). The CDR3 spans 16 residues. Trimming took 4 bases from V and 4 from J; bases not matched to a gene: 7. CDR3 protein: CASSSWGGDGANVLTF. DNA for the CDR3: TGTGCCAGCAGCTCCTGGGGAGGGGACGGGGCCAACGTCCTGACTTTC.

J is TRBJ2-7 and V is TRBV6-6; D gene unclear. V lost 2 bases and J lost 6, with 11 bases in between. The CDR3 spans 13 residues. Per the germline V gene, CDR1 is MNHNY and CDR2 is SVGAGI (reference sequence). As DNA, the CDR3 is TGTGCCAGCAGTTACGGCCAGGTTGGCGAGCAGTACTTC. Protein product: CASSYGQVGEQYF.

This clone has just a few counts. The rearrangement joins TRBV28 to TRBJ2-7; D unresolved. The CDR3 sequence is 14 residues long. Looked up from germline, CDR1 is MDHEN and CDR2 is SYDVKM. V dropped 3 bases and J dropped 0 bases, with 9 bases sitting between them. The CDR3 DNA reads TGTGCCAGCAGTTTTAACCGAGCCTCCTACGAGCAGTACTTC. Translated: CASSFNRASYEQYF.

The chain combines TRBV5-4 with TRBJ2-1, with 10 bases lining up with TRBD1. Trimming took 4 bases from V and 7 from J; bases not matched to a gene: 11. The CDR3 is 16 amino acids. The germline V gene has CDR1 SGHNT and CDR2 YYREEE (reference sequence). The CDR3 DNA sequence: TGTGCCAGCAGCCCCAGACGGGGACAGGGGATTAATGAGCAGTTCTTC. This codes for CASSPRRGQGINEQFF.

This chain uses TRBV28 with TRBJ1-5, with D tentatively TRBD1 (5 bases). The V gene lost 3 bases and the J gene lost 3 bases, with 12 bases spanning the gap. The CDR3 sequence is 15 residues long. The germline CDR1 and CDR2 sequences are MDHEN and SYDVKM. The CDR3 spells CASSFYPGDNQPQHF. The CDR3, as DNA: TGTGCCAGCAGTTTTTACCCGGGGGACAATCAGCCCCAGCATTTT.

The V call is TRBV7-6, the J call TRBJ2-7; D gene ambiguous. V lost 4 bases and J lost 2, with 18 bases in between. The CDR3 spans 16 residues. Germline loops: CDR1 SGHVS, CDR2 FNYEAQ. CDR3 residues: CASSSHPRFQAYEQYF. The CDR3 coding sequence is TGTGCCAGCAGCTCCCACCCACGCTTTCAGGCCTACGAGCAGTACTTC.